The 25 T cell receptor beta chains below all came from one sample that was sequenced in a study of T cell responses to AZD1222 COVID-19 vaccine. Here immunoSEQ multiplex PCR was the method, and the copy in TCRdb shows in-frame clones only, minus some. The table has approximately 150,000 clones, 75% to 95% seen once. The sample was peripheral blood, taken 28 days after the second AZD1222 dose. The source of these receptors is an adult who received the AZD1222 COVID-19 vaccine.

CDR3 DNA sequence: TGTGCCAGCAGCCAAGGGCAATATAATTCACCCCTCCACTTT. This gives the protein CASSQGQYNSPLHF. The rearrangement joins TRBV7-2 to TRBJ1-6; D is uncertain. CDR1 and CDR2 from the germline V gene are SGHTA and FQGNSA. The germline V and J ends were trimmed by 5 bases and 4 bases, with 9 bases remaining between them. The CDR3 covers 14 residues.

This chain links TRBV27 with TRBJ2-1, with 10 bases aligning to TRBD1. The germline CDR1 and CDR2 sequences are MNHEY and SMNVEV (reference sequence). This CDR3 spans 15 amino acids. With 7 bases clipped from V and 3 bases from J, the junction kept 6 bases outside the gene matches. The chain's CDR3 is CASISTGGGYNEQFF. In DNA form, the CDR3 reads TGTGCCAGCATCTCGACAGGGGGCGGCTACAATGAGCAGTTCTTC.

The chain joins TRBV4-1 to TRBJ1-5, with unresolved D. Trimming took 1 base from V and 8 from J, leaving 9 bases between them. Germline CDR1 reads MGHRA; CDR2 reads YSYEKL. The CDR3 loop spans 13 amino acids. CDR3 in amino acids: CASSQGRREPQHF. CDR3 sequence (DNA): TGCGCCAGCAGCCAAGGGCGGCGGGAGCCCCAGCATTTT.

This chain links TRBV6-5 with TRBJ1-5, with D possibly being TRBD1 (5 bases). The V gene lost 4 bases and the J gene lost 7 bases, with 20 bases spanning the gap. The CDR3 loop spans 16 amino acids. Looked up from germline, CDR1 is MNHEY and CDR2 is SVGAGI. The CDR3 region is CASSSRDPRWDQPQHF. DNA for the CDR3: TGTGCCAGCAGTTCCCGGGACCCTCGTTGGGACCAGCCCCAGCATTTT.

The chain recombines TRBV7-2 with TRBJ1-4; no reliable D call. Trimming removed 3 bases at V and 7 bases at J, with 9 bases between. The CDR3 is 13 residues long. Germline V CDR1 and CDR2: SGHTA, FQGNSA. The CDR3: CASSFGSGEKLFF. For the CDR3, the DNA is TGTGCCAGCAGCTTCGGCAGTGGTGAAAAACTGTTTTTT. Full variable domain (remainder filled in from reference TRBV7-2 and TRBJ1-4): GAGVSQSPSNKVTEKGKDVELRCDPISGHTALYWYRQSLGQGLEFLIYFQGNSAPDKSGLPSDRFSAERTGGSVSTLTIQRTQQEDSAVYLCASSFGSGEKLFFGSGTQLSVL.

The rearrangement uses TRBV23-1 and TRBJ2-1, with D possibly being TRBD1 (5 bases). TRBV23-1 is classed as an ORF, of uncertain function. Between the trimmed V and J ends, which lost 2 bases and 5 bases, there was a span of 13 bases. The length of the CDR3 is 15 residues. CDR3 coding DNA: TGCGCCAGCAGTCAAGCCTTGACAGCCAACAATGAGCAGTTCTTC. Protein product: CASSQALTANNEQFF.

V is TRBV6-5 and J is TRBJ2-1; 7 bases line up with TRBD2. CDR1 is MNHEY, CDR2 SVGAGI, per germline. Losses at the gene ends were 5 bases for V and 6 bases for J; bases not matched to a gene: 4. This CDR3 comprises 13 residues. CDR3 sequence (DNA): TGTGCCAGCAGTACGACTAGCCGCAATGAGCAGTTCTTC. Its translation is CASSTTSRNEQFF.

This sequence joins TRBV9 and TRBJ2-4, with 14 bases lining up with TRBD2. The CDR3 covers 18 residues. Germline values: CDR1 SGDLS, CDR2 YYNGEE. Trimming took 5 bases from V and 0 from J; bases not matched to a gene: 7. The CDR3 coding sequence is TGTGCCAGCAGTGCGGGACTAGCGGGAGAACTAGCCAAAAACATTCAGTACTTC. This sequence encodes CASSAGLAGELAKNIQYF.

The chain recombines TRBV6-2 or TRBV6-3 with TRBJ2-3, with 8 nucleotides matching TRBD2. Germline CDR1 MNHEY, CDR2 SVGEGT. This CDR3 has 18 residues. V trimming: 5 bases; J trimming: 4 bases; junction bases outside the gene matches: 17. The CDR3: CASSGWLAGLRIADTQYF. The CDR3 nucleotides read TGTGCCAGCAGTGGTTGGCTAGCGGGTCTAAGGATCGCAGATACGCAGTATTTT.

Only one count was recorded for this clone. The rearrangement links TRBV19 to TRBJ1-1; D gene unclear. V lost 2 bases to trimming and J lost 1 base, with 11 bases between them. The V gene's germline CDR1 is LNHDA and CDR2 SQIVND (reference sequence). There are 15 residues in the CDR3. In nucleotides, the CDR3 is TGTGCCAGTAGTATACCCGGACCCAAGAACACTGAAGCTTTCTTT. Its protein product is CASSIPGPKNTEAFF.

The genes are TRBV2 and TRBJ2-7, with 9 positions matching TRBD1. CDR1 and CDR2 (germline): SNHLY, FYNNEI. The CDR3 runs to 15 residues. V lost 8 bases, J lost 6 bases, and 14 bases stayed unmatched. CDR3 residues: CASVGRDRDSTEQYV. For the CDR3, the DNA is TGTGCCAGCGTGGGGAGGGACAGGGACTCAACCGAGCAGTACGTC.

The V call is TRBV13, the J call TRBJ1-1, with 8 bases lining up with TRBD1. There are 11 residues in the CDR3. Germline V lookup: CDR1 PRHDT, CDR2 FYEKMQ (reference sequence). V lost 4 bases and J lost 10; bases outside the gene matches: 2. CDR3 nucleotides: TGTGCCAGCAGCTCGGACAGGGTAGCTTTCTTT. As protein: CASSSDRVAFF.

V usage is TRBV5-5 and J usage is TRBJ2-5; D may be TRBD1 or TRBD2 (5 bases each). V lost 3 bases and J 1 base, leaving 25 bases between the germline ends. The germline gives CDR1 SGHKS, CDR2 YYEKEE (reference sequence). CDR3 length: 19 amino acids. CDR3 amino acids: CASSSGRDQGSVLQETQYF. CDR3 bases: TGTGCCAGCAGCTCTGGACGGGACCAGGGATCCGTACTCCAAGAGACCCAGTACTTC.

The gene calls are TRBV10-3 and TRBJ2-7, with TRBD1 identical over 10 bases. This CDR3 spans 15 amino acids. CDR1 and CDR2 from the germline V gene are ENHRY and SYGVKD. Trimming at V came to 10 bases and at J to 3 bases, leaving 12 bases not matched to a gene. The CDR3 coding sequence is TGTGCCACTGGAAACCGGGACAGGGGCGTCTACGAGCAGTACGTC. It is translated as CATGNRDRGVYEQYV.

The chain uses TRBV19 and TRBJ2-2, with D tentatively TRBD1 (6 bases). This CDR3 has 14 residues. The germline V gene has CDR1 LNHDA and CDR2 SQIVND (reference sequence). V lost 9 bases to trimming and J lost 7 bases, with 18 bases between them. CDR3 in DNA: TGTGCCAGCCGGCCACAGGGTGCGGGCGGGGAGCTGTTTTTT. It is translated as CASRPQGAGGELFF.

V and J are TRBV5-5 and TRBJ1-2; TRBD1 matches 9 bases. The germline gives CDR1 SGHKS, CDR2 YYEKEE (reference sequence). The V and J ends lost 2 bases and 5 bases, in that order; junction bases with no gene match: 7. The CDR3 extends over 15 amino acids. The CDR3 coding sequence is TGTGCCAGCAGCTTCACCGGGACAGGGATATATGGCTACACCTTC. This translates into CASSFTGTGIYGYTF.

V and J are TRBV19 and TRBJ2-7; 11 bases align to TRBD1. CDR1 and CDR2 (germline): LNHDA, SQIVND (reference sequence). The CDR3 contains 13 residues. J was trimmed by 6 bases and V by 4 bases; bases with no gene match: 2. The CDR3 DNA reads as TGTGCCAGTAGTACTGGGACAGGGGGCGAGCAGTACGTC. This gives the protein CASSTGTGGEQYV.

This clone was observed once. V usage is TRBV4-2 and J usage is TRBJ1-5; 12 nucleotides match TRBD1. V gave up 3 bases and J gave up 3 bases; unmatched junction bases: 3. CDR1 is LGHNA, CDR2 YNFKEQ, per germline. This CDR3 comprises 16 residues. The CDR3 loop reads CASSQGQGAFNQPQHF. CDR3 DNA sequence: TGTGCCAGCAGCCAGGGACAGGGGGCATTCAATCAGCCCCAGCATTTT.

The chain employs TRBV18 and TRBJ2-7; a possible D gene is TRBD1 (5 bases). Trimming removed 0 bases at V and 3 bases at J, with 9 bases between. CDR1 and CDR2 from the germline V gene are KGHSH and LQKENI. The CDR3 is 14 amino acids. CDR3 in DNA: TGTGCCAGCTCACCACCGGGGCAGGACTACGAGCAGTACTTC. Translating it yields CASSPPGQDYEQYF. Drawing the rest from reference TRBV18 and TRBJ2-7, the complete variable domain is NAGVMQNPRHLVRRRGQEARLRCSPMKGHSHVYWYRQLPEEGLKFMVYLQKENIIDESGMPKERFSAEFPKEGPSILRIQQVVRGDSAAYFCASSPPGQDYEQYFGPGTRLTVT.

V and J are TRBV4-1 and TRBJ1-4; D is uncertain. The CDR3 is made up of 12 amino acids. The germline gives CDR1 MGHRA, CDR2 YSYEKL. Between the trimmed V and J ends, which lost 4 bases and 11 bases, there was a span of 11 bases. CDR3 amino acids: CASSLEPGKLFF. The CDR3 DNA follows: TGCGCCAGCAGCCTCGAGCCCGGGAAACTGTTTTTT.

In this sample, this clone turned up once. The CDR3: CASTSGAGYTGELFF. The CDR3 DNA follows: TGCGCCAGCACCTCAGGCGCGGGATACACCGGGGAGCTGTTTTTT. This sequence joins TRBV5-1 and TRBJ2-2; possibly TRBD2 for D (6 bases). Trimming left V 6 bases short and J 3 bases short, with 15 bases between. This CDR3 has 15 residues. The germline V gene has CDR1 SGHRS and CDR2 YFSETQ.

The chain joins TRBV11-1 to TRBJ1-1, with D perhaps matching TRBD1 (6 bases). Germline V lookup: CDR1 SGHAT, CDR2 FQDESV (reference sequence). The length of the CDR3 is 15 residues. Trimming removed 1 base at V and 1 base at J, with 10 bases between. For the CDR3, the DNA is TGTGCCAGCAGCTTAGAAGGGGGGGCGAACACTGAAGCTTTCTTT. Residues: CASSLEGGANTEAFF.

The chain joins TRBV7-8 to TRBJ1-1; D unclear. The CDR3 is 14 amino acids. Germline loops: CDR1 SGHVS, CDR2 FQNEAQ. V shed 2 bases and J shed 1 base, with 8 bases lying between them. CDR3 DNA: TGTGCCAGCAGCTTACCGGGCGGGAACACTGAAGCTTTCTTT. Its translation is CASSLPGGNTEAFF.

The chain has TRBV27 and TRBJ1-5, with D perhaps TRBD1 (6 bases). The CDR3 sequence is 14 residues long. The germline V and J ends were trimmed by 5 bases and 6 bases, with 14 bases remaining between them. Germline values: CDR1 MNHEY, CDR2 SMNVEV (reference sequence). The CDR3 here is CASSPWGAGQPQHF. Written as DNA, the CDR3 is TGTGCCAGCAGTCCCTGGGGGGCAGGTCAGCCCCAGCATTTT.

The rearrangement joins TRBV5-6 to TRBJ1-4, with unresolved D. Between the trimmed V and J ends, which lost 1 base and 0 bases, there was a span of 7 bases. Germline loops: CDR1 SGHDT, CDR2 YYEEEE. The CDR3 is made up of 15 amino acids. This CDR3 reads CASSLLTATNEKLFF. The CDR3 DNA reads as TGTGCCAGCAGCTTGTTGACGGCAACTAATGAAAAACTGTTTTTT.